This entry describes one T cell receptor (beta chain). The antigen is not known. This sample is part of a study of cytomegalovirus exposure and HLA in healthy donors. The overall study: Roughly 85 million unique TCRs from HLA-typed donors were held in an early release of data. Findings and caveats of the study: Later on, a genetic analysis was performed. It linked a missense variant in DCLRE1C with V- and J-gene trimming of TCR beta. In a later analysis, compared with equally common non-associated chains, HLA-associated beta chains were more expanded.

The PCR had 60 Vbeta and 13 Jbeta primers. Sequencing was performed with immunoSEQ multiplex PCR; in TCRdb, only in-frame clones are kept and a portion is missing. The sample shows fewer than 150,000 clones, 80% of them seen only once. The clonotype originates from a man aged 30-40 years in good health. The sequenced sample consisted of PBMCs.

CDR3 bases: TGTGCCAGCAGTGAAGCGCAAGGCAGGGGGCTCGGCTACACCTTC. This codes for CASSEAQGRGLGYTF. The chain carries TRBV6-1 and TRBJ1-2, with 8 bases aligning to TRBD1. J lost 8 bases, V lost 0 bases, and 8 bases had no gene match. The CDR3 has 15 amino acids. The germline V gene encodes CDR1 MNHNS and CDR2 SASEGT.